One and the same sample provided the 21 T cell receptor beta chains below, sequenced in a study of control samples from healthy donors and cancer patients. Method: immunoSEQ multiplex PCR; TCRdb's copy keeps in-frame clones and lacks some. Here the sample spans 100,000 to 150,000 clones, approximately 89% being singletons. The sequencing input was blood. The receptors stem from a man between 18 and 35 years old in good health.

This chain connects TRBV5-5 to TRBJ2-3; 9 bases fit TRBD1. CDR3 length: 16 amino acids. Trimming removed 0 bases from V and 8 bases from J; junction bases left unmatched: 10. Germline V gene data show CDR1 as SGHKS and CDR2 as YYEKEE (reference sequence). DNA for the CDR3: TGTGCCAGCAGCTTGGATACAGGGGGCGCTTTAGGTACGCAGTATTTT. It specifies CASSLDTGGALGTQYF.

The genes are TRBV6-2 or TRBV6-3 and TRBJ2-7; D perhaps matches TRBD1 (5 bases). V was trimmed by 2 bases and J by 9 bases, leaving 11 bases between them. The CDR3 loop spans 12 amino acids. Germline loops: CDR1 MNHEY, CDR2 SVGEGT. The CDR3 region is CASSYPGFWQYF. CDR3 nucleotides: TGTGCCAGCAGTTACCCAGGGTTCTGGCAGTACTTC.

The chain's CDR3 is CASGLVLGSTDTQYF. The CDR3 region has the DNA TGTGCTAGTGGTTTGGTCCTGGGGAGCACAGATACGCAGTATTTT. V usage is TRBV12-5 and J usage is TRBJ2-3; D not certain. Germline lookup yields CDR1 LGHNT and CDR2 FRNRAP. Trimming left V 0 bases short and J 0 bases short, with 7 bases between. The CDR3 contains 15 residues.

The V and J genes are TRBV5-1 and TRBJ2-5; 8 positions agree with TRBD1. V trimming: 0 bases; J trimming: 5 bases; junction bases outside the gene matches: 12. The CDR3 consists of 17 residues. Per the germline V gene, CDR1 is SGHRS and CDR2 is YFSETQ. The CDR3 DNA follows: TGCGCCAGCAGCTTGGGGCTTAATGCAGGGGGCGGTGAGACCCAGTACTTC. It is translated as CASSLGLNAGGGETQYF. Using reference TRBV5-1 and TRBJ2-5 for the parts outside the CDR3, the full variable domain is KAGVTQTPRYLIKTRGQQVTLSCSPISGHRSVSWYQQTPGQGLQFLFEYFSETQRNKGNFPGRFSGRQFSNSRSEMNVSTLELGDSALYLCASSLGLNAGGGETQYFGPGTRLLVL.

The J gene is TRBJ1-2, the V gene TRBV27; 10 bases map to TRBD1. This CDR3 has 13 amino acids. The germline V gene encodes CDR1 MNHEY and CDR2 SMNVEV (reference sequence). V trimming: 3 bases; J trimming: 8 bases; junction bases outside the gene matches: 3. CDR3 nucleotide sequence: TGTGCCAGCAGTTTTCGACAGGGGGCCGGCTACACCTTC. The encoded protein is CASSFRQGAGYTF.

This chain joins TRBV29-1 and TRBJ1-1; D is undetermined. The CDR3 spans 11 residues. Trimming removed 7 bases at V and 5 bases at J, with 11 bases between. In germline, CDR1 is SQVTM, CDR2 ANQGSEA. The CDR3 spells CSASMGTEAFF. CDR3 sequence (DNA): TGCAGCGCCAGCATGGGGACTGAAGCTTTCTTT.

The rearrangement links TRBV7-9 to TRBJ2-5, with 11 bases fitting TRBD2. The junction had 5 bases not matched to a gene; V was cut back by 3 bases and J by 2 bases. Per germline, CDR1 SEHNR and CDR2 FQNEAQ (reference sequence). The CDR3 sequence is 16 residues long. In nucleotides, the CDR3 is TGTGCCAGCAGCTTTGTTCTAGCGGGGGGACAAGAGACCCAGTACTTC. This gives the protein CASSFVLAGGQETQYF.

The chain has TRBV15 and TRBJ1-4, with 9 nucleotides matching TRBD1. Looked up from germline, CDR1 is LNHNV and CDR2 is YYDKDF (reference sequence). The junction had 6 bases not matched to a gene; V was cut back by 0 bases and J by 4 bases. The CDR3 totals 17 residues. The DNA of the CDR3 is TGTGCCACCAGCAGAGAATATTGGGGACAGGGTAATGAAAAACTGTTTTTT. It yields the protein CATSREYWGQGNEKLFF.

The rearrangement joins TRBV11-3 to TRBJ2-1; D possibly corresponds to TRBD1 (6 bases). The V end lost 5 bases, the J end lost 4 bases, and 12 bases lay between the germline ends. CDR1 and CDR2 from the germline V gene are SGHNT and YENEEA. The CDR3 spans 14 residues. CDR3 coding DNA: TGTGCCAGCAGCGGGGGCCGTTTTTACAATGAGCAGTTCTTC. Translation: CASSGGRFYNEQFF.

With respect to this clone: One end of the junction is discordant with germline, which a read error may explain. This chain links TRBV7-9 with TRBJ1-2; D remains unclear. Germline lookup yields CDR1 SEHNR and CDR2 FQNEAQ (reference sequence). The CDR3 spans 14 residues. CDR3 nucleotides: TGTGCCAGCAGCTTAGATACCGGCCACTACGGCTACACCTTC. Its protein is CASSLDTGHYGYTF. The whole variable domain, remainder taken from reference TRBV7-9 and TRBJ1-2, is DTGVSQNPRHKITKRGQNVTFRCDPISEHNRLYWYRQTLGQGPEFLTYFQNEAQLEKSRLLSDRFSAERPKGSFSTLEIQRTEQGDSAMYLCASSLDTGHYGYTFGSGTRLTVV.

The CDR3 sequence: CASSEEVTWYGYTF. CDR3 in DNA: TGTGCCAGCAGTGAAGAGGTCACATGGTATGGCTACACCTTC. The chain links TRBV6-1 to TRBJ1-2; D ambiguous. Trimming removed 1 base from V and 5 bases from J, with 11 bases in between. The CDR3 spans 14 residues. Germline-derived CDR1 and CDR2 are MNHNS and SASEGT.

The chain carries TRBV3-1 (or the pseudogene TRBV3-2) and TRBJ1-2; the D is unclear. CDR3 length: 18 residues. Germline V gives CDR1 LGHDT, CDR2 YNNKEL (reference sequence). V was trimmed by 0 bases and J by 0 bases, leaving 17 bases between them. The CDR3 protein is CASSQEPVRREPNYGYTF. Here the CDR3 DNA reads TGTGCCAGCAGCCAAGAGCCTGTTCGGCGGGAACCTAACTATGGCTACACCTTC.

The chain combines TRBV19 with TRBJ2-7; 9 bases are shared with TRBD1. Unmatched junction bases numbered 5, after V lost 4 bases and J lost 1 base. The CDR3 loop spans 15 amino acids. The V gene's germline CDR1 is LNHDA and CDR2 SQIVND (reference sequence). This chain's CDR3 is CASSRSGTGSYEQYF. CDR3 DNA sequence: TGTGCCAGTAGTAGATCCGGGACAGGGTCCTACGAGCAGTACTTC.

The chain has TRBV9 and TRBJ2-7; 12 nucleotides match TRBD1. The germline CDR1 and CDR2 sequences are SGDLS and YYNGEE. CDR3 length: 15 amino acids. Unmatched junction bases numbered 4, after V lost 1 base and J lost 5 bases. CDR3: CASSVSGTGGHEQYF. The CDR3 DNA is TGTGCCAGCAGCGTATCCGGGACAGGGGGCCACGAGCAGTACTTC.

This clone was counted a few times. The chain uses TRBV3-1 (or the pseudogene TRBV3-2) and TRBJ1-3, with 9 nucleotides matching TRBD1. CDR1 LGHDT and CDR2 YNNKEL come from the germline V gene (reference sequence). This CDR3 comprises 15 residues. The ends lost 1 base at V and 4 bases at J; junction bases unmatched: 2. The CDR3 region has the DNA TGTGCCAGCAGCCAAGGGGGACAGGGAGGAAACACCATATATTTT. Its translation is CASSQGGQGGNTIYF.

The V and J genes are TRBV5-1 and TRBJ2-3; 13 nucleotides agree with TRBD2. The CDR3 runs to 16 residues. After removal of 4 bases from V and 5 bases from J, the junction contained 7 bases not matched to a gene. Germline lookup yields CDR1 SGHRS and CDR2 YFSETQ. CDR3 amino acids: CASSATSGGPKDTQYF. The CDR3 nucleotides read TGCGCCAGCAGCGCGACTAGCGGGGGGCCCAAAGATACGCAGTATTTT.

This chain joins TRBV3-1 (or the pseudogene TRBV3-2) and TRBJ1-4, with 7 bases that match TRBD1. Germline CDR1 is LGHDT and CDR2 is YNNKEL (reference sequence). The CDR3 length is 16 residues. V lost 6 bases to trimming and J lost 2 bases; unmatched junction nucleotides: 9. The DNA of the CDR3 is TGTGCCAGCAGTCATTCACAGGGGATCACTAATGAAAAACTGTTTTTT. It yields the protein CASSHSQGITNEKLFF.

V is TRBV7-9 and J is TRBJ1-5; TRBD1 is a possible D gene (5 bases). This CDR3 comprises 14 residues. Trimming left V 2 bases short and J 4 bases short, with 9 bases between. Germline V gene data show CDR1 as SEHNR and CDR2 as FQNEAQ (reference sequence). The DNA of the CDR3 is TGTGCCAGCAGCTTACTGGGGGAAAATCAGCCCCAGCATTTT. The encoded protein is CASSLLGENQPQHF.

This clone showed up just a few times. The V gene is TRBV5-1, the J gene TRBJ1-4; D possibly corresponds to TRBD1 (5 bases). V was shortened by 4 bases and J by 7 bases, with 14 bases between the two germline ends. The CDR3 consists of 14 residues. Germline loops: CDR1 SGHRS, CDR2 YFSETQ. The CDR3 DNA is TGCGCCAGCAGCGGGAGGGGTGGTGGTGAAAAACTGTTTTTT. It encodes CASSGRGGGEKLFF.

J is TRBJ2-5 and V is TRBV5-4; D is ambiguous. V lost 0 bases and J lost 3, with 9 bases in between. Germline V gene data show CDR1 as SGHNT and CDR2 as YYREEE (reference sequence). The CDR3 has 14 residues. The CDR3 bases are TGTGCCAGCAGCTTGGCCCCGGAGAAAGAGACCCAGTACTTC. This encodes CASSLAPEKETQYF.

The J gene is TRBJ2-2, the V gene TRBV13; a possible D gene is TRBD2 (6 bases). CDR1 is PRHDT, CDR2 FYEKMQ, per germline (reference sequence). The germline V and J ends were trimmed by 7 bases and 0 bases, with 12 bases remaining between them. This CDR3 region has 15 residues. CDR3 coding DNA: TGTGCCAGCACACCGGGGGACGCGAACACCGGGGAGCTGTTTTTT. As protein: CASTPGDANTGELFF.